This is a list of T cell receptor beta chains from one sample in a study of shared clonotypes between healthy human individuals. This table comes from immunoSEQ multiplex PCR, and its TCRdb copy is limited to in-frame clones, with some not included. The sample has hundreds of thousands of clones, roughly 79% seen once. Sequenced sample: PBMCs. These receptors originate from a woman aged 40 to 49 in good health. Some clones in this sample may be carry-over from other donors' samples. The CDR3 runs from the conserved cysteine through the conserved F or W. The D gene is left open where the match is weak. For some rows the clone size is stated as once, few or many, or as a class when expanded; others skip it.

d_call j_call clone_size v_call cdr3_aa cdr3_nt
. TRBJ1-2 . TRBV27 CASTAGGGGYTF TGTGCCTCTACTGCAGGAGGGGGAGGCTACACCTTC
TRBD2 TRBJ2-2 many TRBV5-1 CASSKRTSEYTGELFF TGCGCCAGCAGCAAACGGACTAGCGAGTACACCGGGGAGCTGTTTTTT
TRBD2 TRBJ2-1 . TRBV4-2 CASSQDDLAGTYNEQFF TGTGCCAGCAGCCAAGATGACCTAGCGGGTACCTACAATGAGCAGTTCTTC
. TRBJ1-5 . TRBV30 CAWSSTLDQPQHF TGTGCCTGGAGTTCCACCCTTGATCAGCCCCAGCATTTT
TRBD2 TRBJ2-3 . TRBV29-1 CSGAKTSGKGTDTQYF TGCAGCGGGGCAAAGACTAGCGGGAAGGGCACAGATACGCAGTATTTT
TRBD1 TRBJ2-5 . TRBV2 CASSGGTGRETQYF TGTGCCAGCAGTGGGGGGACAGGGCGGGAGACCCAGTACTTC
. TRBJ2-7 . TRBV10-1 CASRSSCEQYF TGCGCCAGCAGGAGTAGTTGCGAGCAGTACTTC
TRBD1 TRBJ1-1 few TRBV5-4 CASSLGGTGEAFF TGTGCCAGCAGCTTGGGAGGGACAGGCGAAGCTTTCTTT
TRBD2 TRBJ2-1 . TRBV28 CASSPTGLAYNEQFF TGTGCCAGCAGCCCTACCGGACTAGCTTACAATGAGCAGTTCTTC
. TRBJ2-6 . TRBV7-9 CASSLPAVSGANVLTF TGTGCCAGCAGCTTACCGGCGGTCTCTGGGGCCAACGTCCTGACTTTC
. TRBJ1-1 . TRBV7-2 CASSLAHRSLNTEAFF TGTGCCAGCAGCTTAGCTCACAGGAGCTTGAACACTGAAGCTTTCTTT
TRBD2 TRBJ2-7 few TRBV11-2 CASSSLAGGAYEQYF TGTGCCAGCAGCTCCCTAGCGGGAGGGGCCTACGAGCAGTACTTC
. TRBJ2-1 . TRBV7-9 CASSLAPEAYNEQFF TGCGCCAGCAGCTTAGCTCCAGAGGCCTACAATGAGCAGTTCTTC
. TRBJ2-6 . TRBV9 CASSAIRGGANVLTF TGTGCCAGCAGCGCCATAAGGGGTGGGGCCAACGTCCTGACTTTC
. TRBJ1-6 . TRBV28 CASSPIDRDNSPLHF TGTGCCAGCAGCCCTATCGACAGAGATAATTCACCCCTCCACTTT
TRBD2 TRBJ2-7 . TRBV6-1 CASSDRGGGHYEQYF TGTGCCAGCAGTGATAGAGGCGGGGGGCATTACGAGCAGTACTTC
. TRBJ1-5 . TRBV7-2 CASSLAGGWEPQHF TGTGCCAGCAGCTTAGCTGGGGGCTGGGAGCCCCAGCATTTT
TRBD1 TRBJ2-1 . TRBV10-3 CAISESGQGGQFF TGTGCCATCAGTGAGTCGGGACAGGGTGGGCAGTTCTTC
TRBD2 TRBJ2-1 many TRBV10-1 CASSSSGGLNEQFF TGCGCCAGCAGTTCTAGCGGCGGGTTAAATGAGCAGTTCTTC
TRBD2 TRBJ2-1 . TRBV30 CAWSVRGRPVGVISNEQFF TGTGCCTGGAGTGTACGCGGGAGACCCGTTGGCGTTATCTCCAATGAGCAGTTCTTC
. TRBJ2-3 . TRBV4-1 CASSQEGTRTDTQYF TGCGCCAGCAGCCAAGAAGGGACTCGCACAGATACGCAGTATTTT
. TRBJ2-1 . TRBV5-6 CASSRRDSDYNEQFF TGTGCCAGCAGCCGCAGGGATTCGGATTACAATGAGCAGTTCTTC
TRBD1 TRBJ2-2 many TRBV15 CATSDRVTGELFF TGTGCCACCAGTGACAGGGTAACCGGGGAGCTGTTTTTT
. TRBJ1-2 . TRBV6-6 CASRRGENYGYTF TGTGCCAGCAGGAGAGGGGAGAACTATGGCTACACCTTC
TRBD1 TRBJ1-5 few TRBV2 CASRGTGLDQPQHF TGTGCCAGCAGGGGGACAGGGCTGGATCAGCCCCAGCATTTT
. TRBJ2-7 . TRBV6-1 CASSEVRVLTMQYF TGTGCCAGCAGTGAAGTTAGGGTTTTGACTATGCAGTACTTC
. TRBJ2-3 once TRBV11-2 CASSLGLAIDTQYF TGTGCCAGCAGCTTGGGTCTAGCGATAGATACGCAGTATTTT
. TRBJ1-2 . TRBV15 CATSRARDRDYGYTF TGTGCCACCAGCAGAGCCCGGGACCGAGACTATGGCTACACCTTC
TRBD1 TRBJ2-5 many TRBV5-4 CASSYRQGIGETQYF TGTGCCAGCAGCTATAGACAGGGGATAGGAGAGACCCAGTACTTC
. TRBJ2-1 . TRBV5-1 CASSPGLALSYNEQFF TGCGCCAGCAGCCCGGGACTCGCCCTCTCCTACAATGAGCAGTTCTTC
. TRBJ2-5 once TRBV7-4 CASSFGPRETQYF TGTGCCAGCAGCTTTGGACCGCGGGAGACCCAGTACTTC
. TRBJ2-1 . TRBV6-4 CASSDLESSYNEQFF TGTGCCAGCAGTGACTTGGAGAGCTCCTACAATGAGCAGTTCTTC
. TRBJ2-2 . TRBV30 CAWNGVDLNTGELFF TGTGCCTGGAATGGGGTGGATTTGAACACCGGGGAGCTGTTTTTT
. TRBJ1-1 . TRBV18 CASSPSGNTEAFF TGTGCCAGCTCGCCGTCAGGGAACACTGAAGCTTTCTTT
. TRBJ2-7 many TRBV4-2 CASSQDRGAPSYEQYF TGTGCCAGCAGCCAAGATCGAGGAGCGCCCTCCTACGAGCAGTACTTC
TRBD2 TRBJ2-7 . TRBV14 CASSQDFRASGRYEQYF TGTGCCAGCAGCCAAGATTTTCGGGCTAGCGGGAGGTACGAGCAGTACTTC
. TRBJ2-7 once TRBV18 CASSPDYAYEQYF TGTGCCAGCTCACCGGACTATGCCTACGAGCAGTACTTC
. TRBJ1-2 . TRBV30 CAWSSHPTGVYGYTF TGTGCCTGGAGTTCCCACCCGACAGGAGTCTATGGCTACACCTTC
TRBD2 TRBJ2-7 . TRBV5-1 CASSLGLAGFDHEQYF TGCGCCAGCAGCCTCGGACTAGCGGGATTCGACCACGAGCAGTACTTC
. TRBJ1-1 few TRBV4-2 CASSQDRYRENTEAFF TGTGCCAGCAGCCAAGATCGGTACAGAGAGAACACTGAAGCTTTCTTT
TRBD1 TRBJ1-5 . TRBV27 CASSPHRGRHQPQHF TGTGCCAGCAGTCCCCACAGGGGGAGGCATCAGCCCCAGCATTTT
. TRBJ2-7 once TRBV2 CASSVRGGASYEQYF TGTGCCAGCAGTGTTCGTGGGGGGGCTTCCTACGAGCAGTACTTC
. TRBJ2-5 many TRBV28 CASSLGGSGETQYF TGTGCCAGCAGTTTAGGAGGGTCGGGGGAGACCCAGTACTTC
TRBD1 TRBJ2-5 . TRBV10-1 CASSERDRIQETQYF TGCGCCAGCAGTGAGAGGGACAGAATCCAAGAGACCCAGTACTTC
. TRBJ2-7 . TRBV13 CASSFRRYSYEQYF TGTGCCAGCAGCTTTAGAAGATACTCCTACGAGCAGTACTTC
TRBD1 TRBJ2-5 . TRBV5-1 CASRLSGTGGETQYF TGCGCCAGCAGACTTTCTGGGACAGGGGGCGAGACCCAGTACTTC
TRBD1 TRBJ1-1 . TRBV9 CASSVGFSGQGFRNTEAFF TGTGCCAGCAGCGTAGGTTTTAGTGGACAGGGGTTCCGGAACACTGAAGCTTTCTTT
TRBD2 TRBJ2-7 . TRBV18 CASSPRTGTSVAEQYF TGTGCCAGCTCACCACGGACCGGGACTAGCGTCGCCGAGCAGTACTTC
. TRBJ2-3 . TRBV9 CASSAQFGLDTQYF TGTGCCAGCAGCGCCCAATTTGGGTTAGATACGCAGTATTTT
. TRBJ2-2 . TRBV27 CASRRGGELFF TGTGCCAGCAGAAGGGGCGGGGAGCTGTTTTTT
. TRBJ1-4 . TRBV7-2 CASSSSGTYGSELFF TGTGCCAGCAGCTCCTCCGGGACATATGGGAGCGAACTGTTTTTT
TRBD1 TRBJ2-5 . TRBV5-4 CASRPGTGQETQYF TGTGCCAGCAGACCCGGGACAGGACAAGAGACCCAGTACTTC
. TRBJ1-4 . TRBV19 CASGTGSRATNEKLFF TGTGCCAGTGGAACAGGGTCCCGAGCAACTAATGAAAAACTGTTTTTT
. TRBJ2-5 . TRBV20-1 CSARDRGTQYF TGCAGTGCTAGAGATCGGGGGACCCAGTACTTC